The following is a T cell receptor beta chain sequence with its context. The target antigen is unknown. Roughly 110 mL of blood, on average, came from one heparinised draw per donor. The data originate from a study of beta chain features in type 1 diabetes. Points from the study as a whole: Any HLA-type effect on TCRB rearrangement remained unresolved here. Moderately but significantly shorter TCRB CDR3s were found in Type 1 diabetes patients in all four CD4+ subsets. Within the patient group, naive, central memory and Treg TCRB repertoires appeared more similar to each other than within healthy donors.

cDNA synthesis used the whole RNA isolate, giving expressed TCRB sequences. Sequencing was performed with immunoSEQ multiplex PCR; in TCRdb, only in-frame clones are kept and a portion is missing. The sample carries 150,000 to 200,000 clones, about 9.8% recorded once. Trimming left V 5 bases short and J 4 bases short, with 12 bases between. The CDR3 runs 14 residues. The germline V gene encodes CDR1 MNHEY and CDR2 SVGAGI. The J gene is TRBJ1-3, the V gene TRBV6-5; D uncertain. Sequencing was done on a sample of central memory CD4+ T cells from blood. The TCR originated in a woman aged 18-30 years in good health. The CDR3 nucleotides read TGTGCCAGCAGTACTACCGCGGGGGGAAACACCATATATTTT. Translation: CASSTTAGGNTIYF.